This T cell receptor beta chain was found in a study of vaccination and CD4 T cells after COVID-19. The Oncomine TCR Beta short-read assay was applied to DNA of cultured CD4+ T cells. From CD4+ T cells that had been cultured, genomic DNA was extracted. TCRdb reanalysed the PCR reads using MiXCR and keeps one entry per CDR3 protein. Of about 9,900 distinct CDR3 sequences in the sample, 45% to 55% were seen once. As for treatment: approximately nine-day PBMC culture with coronavirus spike peptide pools or control peptides (ViraFEST assay). Notes on this clonotype: Antigen specificity is unknown.

CDR1 and CDR2 (germline): MNHEY, SVGEGT. The CDR3 consists of 16 residues. The V gene lost 1 base and the J gene lost 2 bases, with 14 bases spanning the gap. The chain is built from TRBV6-2 or TRBV6-3 and TRBJ1-1, with a tentative D call TRBD1 (6 bases). Sequencing input: CD4+ T cells from blood, cultured in vitro. The TCR sequence derives from a human donor who had recovered from COVID-19. The DNA for the CDR3 is TGTGCCAGCAGTTACTTACTGGACAGAACTAACACTGAAGCTTTCTTT. This encodes CASSYLLDRTNTEAFF.